The 32 T cell receptor beta chains in this list originate from one sample, sequenced in a study of cytomegalovirus exposure and HLA in healthy donors. PCR primers comprised 60 Vbeta and 13 Jbeta primers. Assay: immunoSEQ multiplex PCR; the TCRdb copy retains only in-frame clones and omits some. Here the sample spans 200,000 or so clones, over 70% being singletons. The sequenced sample was PBMCs. Receptor source: a man aged 50-59 years in good health and CMV-seronegative.

The chain uses TRBV6-1 and TRBJ1-1; D gene uncertain. V dropped 7 bases and J dropped 0 bases, with 9 bases sitting between them. Germline-derived CDR1 and CDR2 are MNHNS and SASEGT. The CDR3 is 13 amino acids. The CDR3 region has the DNA TGTGCCAGCAATCCGACTCTGAACACTGAAGCTTTCTTT. Amino acids: CASNPTLNTEAFF.

This chain uses TRBV4-3 with TRBJ2-2; the D gene is possibly TRBD1 (6 bases). The ends were cut back, 0 bases at V and 6 bases at J, with 11 bases in the middle. Germline lookup yields CDR1 LGHNA and CDR2 YSLEER. The length of the CDR3 is 15 residues. CDR3 loop: CASSQDRAGAGELFF. The CDR3 DNA is TGCGCCAGCAGCCAAGATCGCGCAGGGGCCGGGGAGCTGTTTTTT.

Comment on this clone: The same CDR3 also results from other DNA sequences found in this sample. This chain joins TRBV6-5 and TRBJ1-6; weak D call: TRBD1 (5 bases). The germline V and J ends were trimmed by 2 bases and 10 bases, with 9 bases remaining between them. Germline lookup yields CDR1 MNHEY and CDR2 SVGAGI. The CDR3 consists of 13 residues. CDR3 sequence: CASSYRGESPLHF. The CDR3 DNA sequence: TGTGCCAGCAGTTACCGGGGGGAGTCACCCCTCCACTTT.

This clone has just a few counts. V is TRBV4-3 and J is TRBJ1-4; TRBD1 aligns across 8 bases. The CDR3 contains 17 residues. Trimming at V came to 0 bases and at J to 3 bases, leaving 6 bases not matched to a gene. Germline CDR1 is LGHNA and CDR2 is YSLEER. CDR3 loop: CASSQESGGLANEKLFF. CDR3 DNA sequence: TGCGCCAGCAGCCAAGAGTCAGGGGGCTTAGCTAATGAAAAACTGTTTTTT.

The gene calls are TRBV18 and TRBJ1-2, with TRBD1 identical over 7 bases. There are 15 residues in the CDR3. Trimming took 6 bases from V and 7 from J; bases not matched to a gene: 14. Germline lookup yields CDR1 KGHSH and CDR2 LQKENI. CDR3 bases: TGTGCCAGCTCGCCAGACTCACAGGGGTTTATTGGCTACACCTTC. Its protein is CASSPDSQGFIGYTF.

This clone was counted only a few times. The chain uses TRBV4-3 and TRBJ2-2, with 7 nucleotides matching TRBD1. Trimming cost V 1 base and J 2 bases; bases outside gene matches: 4. Germline values: CDR1 LGHNA, CDR2 YSLEER. This CDR3 has 16 residues. The DNA for the CDR3 is TGCGCCAGCAGCCAAGCCGGGACAGCCAACACCGGGGAGCTGTTTTTT. Translating it yields CASSQAGTANTGELFF.

The chain is built from TRBV7-2 and TRBJ1-2; no firm D call. Trimming took off 6 bases at V and 8 bases at J, with 19 bases between the two ends. CDR3 length: 14 residues. Per germline, CDR1 SGHTA and CDR2 FQGNSA. CDR3 residues: CASSHEGTMWGYTF. For the CDR3, the DNA is TGTGCCAGCAGTCACGAGGGCACCATGTGGGGCTACACCTTC.

This sequence joins TRBV7-8 and TRBJ2-1; 8 nucleotides agree with TRBD2. The V gene's germline CDR1 is SGHVS and CDR2 FQNEAQ. This CDR3 contains 14 residues. The J segment lost 4 bases and the V segment lost 11 bases, leaving 10 bases of the junction unmatched. CDR3 in amino acids: CASKGGGTYNEQFF. CDR3 DNA: TGTGCCTCCAAGGGCGGGGGGACTTACAATGAGCAGTTCTTC.

V and J are TRBV5-6 and TRBJ1-3, with 8 positions matching TRBD1. The CDR3 spans 17 residues. V lost 4 bases, J lost 1 base, and 10 bases stayed unmatched. CDR1 and CDR2 (germline): SGHDT, YYEEEE. The CDR3 reads CASSRGQGISSGNTIYF. CDR3 nucleotide sequence: TGTGCCAGCAGCCGTGGACAGGGCATATCATCTGGAAACACCATATATTTT.

This chain joins TRBV19 and TRBJ2-3, with TRBD1 matching 7 bases. This CDR3 spans 15 amino acids. CDR1 and CDR2 from the germline V gene are LNHDA and SQIVND (reference sequence). Trimming removed 4 bases from V and 2 bases from J; junction bases left unmatched: 6. The CDR3 sequence is CASSRGQQYTDTQYF. The CDR3 coding sequence is TGTGCCAGTAGTAGGGGACAGCAGTACACAGATACGCAGTATTTT.

The chain recombines TRBV15 with TRBJ1-4, with D tentatively TRBD1 (6 bases). The CDR3 sequence is 14 residues long. Deletions cut 0 bases from V and 7 bases from J, with 9 bases between. Germline V gives CDR1 LNHNV, CDR2 YYDKDF (reference sequence). CDR3 coding DNA: TGTGCCACCAGCAGAGACAGGGGTGGTGAAAAACTGTTTTTT. It is translated as CATSRDRGGEKLFF. The full variable domain, with the rest looked up from reference TRBV15 and TRBJ1-4, is DAMVIQNPRYQVTQFGKPVTLSCSQTLNHNVMYWYQQKSSQAPKLLFHYYDKDFNNEADTPDNFQSRRPNTSFCFLDIRSPGLGDTAMYLCATSRDRGGEKLFFGSGTQLSVL.

This sequence joins TRBV30 and TRBJ1-2; D might be TRBD1 (6 bases). The CDR3 loop spans 12 amino acids. The germline V gene encodes CDR1 GTSNPN and CDR2 SVGIG (reference sequence). V lost 8 bases, J lost 4 bases, and 14 bases lay in between. DNA for the CDR3: TGTGCCCAATCTTTGGGGGCCTATGGCTACACCTTC. Its translation is CAQSLGAYGYTF. The variable domain in full, completed from reference TRBV30 and TRBJ1-2, reads SQTIHQWPATLVQPVGSPLSLECTVEGTSNPNLYWYRQAAGRGLQLLFYSVGIGQISSEVPQNLSASRPQDRQFILSSKKLLLSDSGFYLCAQSLGAYGYTFGSGTRLTVV.

V gene TRBV9 combines with J gene TRBJ2-1; 11 nucleotides match TRBD2. V lost 4 bases, J lost 7 bases, and 10 bases stayed unmatched. There are 16 residues in the CDR3. Germline CDR1 reads SGDLS; CDR2 reads YYNGEE. The CDR3 DNA follows: TGTGCCAGCAGCTTTTTCTTAGCGGGGGGGCTAAATGAGCAGTTCTTC. It codes for CASSFFLAGGLNEQFF.

This chain joins TRBV18 and TRBJ2-3, with a tentative D call TRBD2 (5 bases). The V gene's germline CDR1 is KGHSH and CDR2 LQKENI. V dropped 1 base and J dropped 0 bases, with 8 bases sitting between them. The CDR3 loop spans 15 amino acids. DNA for the CDR3: TGTGCCAGCTCACCACAAGAGGGAAGCACAGATACGCAGTATTTT. Its protein product is CASSPQEGSTDTQYF.

CDR3 residues: CASSFPPTYEQYF. The CDR3 bases are TGTGCCAGCAGCTTCCCACCTACCTACGAGCAGTACTTC. The chain employs TRBV13 and TRBJ2-7; no clear D gene. Per the germline V gene, CDR1 is PRHDT and CDR2 is FYEKMQ (reference sequence). The CDR3 has 13 residues. V lost 3 bases and J 2 bases, leaving 8 bases between the germline ends.

The table lists this clone with a few counts. The chain recombines TRBV6-6 with TRBJ2-7; D may be TRBD2 (5 bases). With 8 bases removed from V and 1 base from J, the gap between germline ends came to 12 bases. The CDR3 consists of 13 residues. The germline gives CDR1 MNHNY, CDR2 SVGAGI (reference sequence). The CDR3 region has the DNA TGTGCCAGCCAAGAGGGCAGATCCTACGAGCAGTACTTC. Protein sequence: CASQEGRSYEQYF.

The chain carries TRBV5-5 and TRBJ2-7, with TRBD1 as a possible D gene (6 bases). The CDR3 is made up of 15 amino acids. The V end lost 4 bases, the J end lost 0 bases, and 14 bases lay between the germline ends. From germline, CDR1 is SGHKS and CDR2 YYEKEE (reference sequence). In nucleotides, the CDR3 is TGTGCCAGCAGCCAAGACAGGTCTACCTCCTACGAGCAGTACTTC. Its protein is CASSQDRSTSYEQYF.

The V gene is TRBV19, the J gene TRBJ1-5; 7 bases are shared with TRBD1. This CDR3 is built from 12 residues. CDR1 and CDR2 from the germline V gene are LNHDA and SQIVND (reference sequence). Trimming at V came to 5 bases and at J to 15 bases, leaving 10 bases not matched to a gene. The chain's CDR3 is CASSFLSDRLHF. The CDR3 DNA reads as TGTGCCAGTAGTTTTCTCTCGGACAGGCTGCATTTT.

The chain is built from TRBV7-9 and TRBJ2-3; 10 bases fit TRBD1. Germline V gene sequence: CDR1 SEHNR, CDR2 FQNEAQ (reference sequence). J lost 6 bases, V lost 6 bases, and 9 bases had no gene match. The CDR3 is 15 residues long. The CDR3 region is CASRLSGTGEDTQYF. Written as DNA, the CDR3 is TGTGCCAGCAGACTTTCCGGGACAGGGGAGGATACGCAGTATTTT.

The chain employs TRBV19 and TRBJ1-5, with D unclear. From germline, CDR1 is LNHDA and CDR2 SQIVND (reference sequence). V lost 4 bases and J lost 0, with 10 bases in between. The CDR3 totals 15 residues. In DNA form, the CDR3 reads TGTGCCAGTAGTAGAAGAACGGTTAGCAATCAGCCCCAGCATTTT. Translated, it gives CASSRRTVSNQPQHF.

The chain employs TRBV5-1 and TRBJ2-2, with 7 bases lining up with TRBD2. Germline trimming cut 1 base from V and 8 bases from J; bases unmatched to any gene: 11. The length of the CDR3 is 16 residues. Germline V CDR1 and CDR2: SGHRS, YFSETQ. The CDR3 region has the DNA TGCGCCAGCAGCTTGAATCCGGGACTATCCTTTGGGGAGCTGTTTTTT. It translates to CASSLNPGLSFGELFF.

The chain employs TRBV18 and TRBJ1-2; D is perhaps TRBD1 (5 bases). The CDR3 consists of 15 residues. The germline V gene has CDR1 KGHSH and CDR2 LQKENI. Between the trimmed V and J ends, which lost 0 bases and 2 bases, there was a span of 10 bases. The CDR3 loop reads CASSPPGRRNYGYTF. The CDR3 DNA follows: TGTGCCAGCTCACCACCGGGGCGGCGCAACTATGGCTACACCTTC.

In this sample, this clone turned up a few times. The chain has TRBV7-9 and TRBJ2-5; TRBD2 matches 11 bases. Germline assignment: CDR1 SEHNR and CDR2 FQNEAQ (reference sequence). CDR3 length: 15 amino acids. The V and J ends lost 5 bases and 4 bases, in that order; junction bases with no gene match: 6. CDR3 nucleotide sequence: TGTGCCAGCAGCCTTCTACTAGCGGGGGCAGAGACCCAGTACTTC. It specifies CASSLLLAGAETQYF.

This chain connects TRBV4-2 to TRBJ2-1, with 8 bases matching TRBD1. The ends lost 8 bases at V and 5 bases at J; junction bases unmatched: 8. CDR3 length equals 14 residues. Germline V gene lookup returns CDR1 LGHNA and CDR2 YNFKEQ. In nucleotides, the CDR3 is TGTGCCAGCGGGACAGGAGTTCTGGACAATGAGCAGTTCTTC. Amino acids: CASGTGVLDNEQFF.

The V call is TRBV7-2, the J call TRBJ2-5; 11 positions match TRBD2. The CDR3 contains 14 residues. The V gene's germline CDR1 is SGHTA and CDR2 FQGNSA. J gave up 4 bases and V 5 bases, and 3 bases lay outside the gene matches. The DNA for the CDR3 is TGTGCCAGCAGCCTTCTAGCGGGGGGAGAGACCCAGTACTTC. This gives the protein CASSLLAGGETQYF.

The J gene is TRBJ2-5, the V gene TRBV7-2; 7 positions agree with TRBD1. Trimming at V came to 4 bases and at J to 5 bases, leaving 4 bases not matched to a gene. The CDR3 is 13 amino acids. Germline values: CDR1 SGHTA, CDR2 FQGNSA. The CDR3, as DNA: TGTGCCAGCAGCTCACAGGGGTCGGAGACCCAGTACTTC. Protein product: CASSSQGSETQYF.

V usage is TRBV5-1 and J usage is TRBJ2-3; D ambiguous. V lost 4 bases, J lost 0 bases, and 9 bases lay in between. Germline V gene sequence: CDR1 SGHRS, CDR2 YFSETQ. The CDR3 runs to 14 residues. The CDR3: CASSPSVSTDTQYF. The CDR3 coding sequence is TGCGCCAGCAGCCCTTCGGTCAGCACAGATACGCAGTATTTT.

This chain uses TRBV13 with TRBJ1-6, with 11 nucleotides matching TRBD1. Losses at the gene ends were 2 bases for V and 6 bases for J; bases not matched to a gene: 6. The V gene's germline CDR1 is PRHDT and CDR2 FYEKMQ (reference sequence). This CDR3 comprises 17 residues. The CDR3 reads CASSLRGDRGTNSPLHF. DNA for the CDR3: TGTGCCAGCAGCTTAAGAGGGGACAGGGGGACTAATTCACCCCTCCACTTT. The whole variable domain, filled in from reference TRBV13 and TRBJ1-6, reads AAGVIQSPRHLIKEKRETATLKCYPIPRHDTVYWYQQGPGQDPQFLISFYEKMQSDKGSIPDRFSAQQFSDYHSELNMSSLELGDSALYFCASSLRGDRGTNSPLHFGNGTRLTVT.

The sample holds one count of this clone. The chain carries TRBV6-5 and TRBJ2-1, with a weak D call TRBD1 (6 bases). The CDR3 length is 14 residues. Trimming removed 2 bases from V and 5 bases from J, with 10 bases in between. Looked up from germline, CDR1 is MNHEY and CDR2 is SVGAGI. In DNA form, the CDR3 reads TGTGCCAGCAGTTACGGGAAGGGGGACAATGAGCAGTTCTTC. This encodes CASSYGKGDNEQFF.

The chain couples TRBV2 to TRBJ2-7, with D possibly being TRBD1 (6 bases). V was trimmed by 5 bases and J by 5 bases, leaving 13 bases between them. Germline CDR1 is SNHLY and CDR2 is FYNNEI. This CDR3 comprises 13 residues. CDR3 region: CASSHIKGDEQYF. For the CDR3, the DNA is TGTGCCAGCAGTCATATCAAGGGGGACGAGCAGTACTTC.

The J gene is TRBJ1-2, the V gene TRBV2, with 8 bases fitting TRBD1. The CDR3 spans 13 residues. Germline CDR1 is SNHLY and CDR2 is FYNNEI. V was clipped by 6 bases and J by 6 bases; unmatched bases: 6. CDR3 residues: CASRVGQGDGYTF. In DNA, the CDR3 is TGTGCCAGCAGGGTCGGACAGGGCGATGGCTACACCTTC.

This chain uses TRBV4-3 with TRBJ1-1; a possible D gene is TRBD1 (5 bases). CDR3 length equals 14 residues. Germline CDR1 LGHNA, CDR2 YSLEER. V was clipped by 1 base and J by 1 base, with 7 bases between them. This chain's CDR3 is CASSQVGQNTEAFF. CDR3 nucleotides: TGCGCCAGCAGCCAAGTGGGGCAGAACACTGAAGCTTTCTTT.